This T cell receptor (beta chain) was captured in a study of blood T cell repertoires in COVID-19. Looking at the study overall: From the United States, Italy and Spain came samples of acute and convalescent COVID-19. T cells, B-cell-depleted T cells, or PBMCs supplied cDNA or gDNA.

In the authors' methods: Amplification of reference gene primers provided the estimated nucleated cell counts. Data came from immunoSEQ multiplex PCR; TCRdb stores just in-frame clones and leaves some out. The V and J calls and clone size are taken from that table; D and trimming were inferred from the DNA. The sample contains approximately 140,000 clones, about nine tenths of which appear only once. The CDR3 totals 14 residues. V lost 6 bases and J 1 base, leaving 12 bases between the germline ends. The germline CDR1 and CDR2 sequences are MDHEN and SYDVKM. This clone has just one count. The TCR was taken from a middle-aged man with active or convalescent COVID-19. The chain has TRBV28 and TRBJ1-1; D perhaps matches TRBD1 (6 bases). Sequenced sample: peripheral blood. The CDR3 DNA reads TGTGCCAGCAGCTGGGGGGGCCGGAACACTGAAGCTTTCTTT. Its translation is CASSWGGRNTEAFF.